Below are 5 T cell receptor beta chains sequenced from a single sample in a study of OX40 agonist ivuxolimab in advanced cancers. Using immunoSEQ multiplex PCR, the repertoire was profiled, and TCRdb retains in-frame clones only, with some absent. The sample includes 65,000 to 85,000 clones, over 70% of them seen just once. Sample: CD4+ or CD8+ T cells sorted from blood, taken in a trial of the OX40 agonist ivuxolimab. Source of these receptors: an adult with an advanced solid tumor such as melanoma, head and neck, liver or kidney cancer.

The chain links TRBV6-6 to TRBJ2-1; D gene uncertain. This CDR3 contains 15 residues. Germline V gene lookup returns CDR1 MNHNY and CDR2 SVGAGI (reference sequence). The germline V and J ends were trimmed by 2 bases and 2 bases, with 10 bases remaining between them. CDR3 residues: CASSYGRQAYNEQFF. The CDR3 DNA sequence: TGTGCCAGCAGTTACGGGCGACAAGCCTACAATGAGCAGTTCTTC.

J is TRBJ2-3 and V is TRBV25-1, with D maybe TRBD1 (6 bases). The germline CDR1 and CDR2 sequences are MGHDK and SYGVNS. Trimming pared 8 bases from V and 2 bases from J, leaving 17 bases between. CDR3 length: 15 amino acids. The CDR3: CASSLNRVSTDTQYF. The DNA of the CDR3 is TGTGCCAGCTCTTTGAACAGGGTTTCCACAGATACGCAGTATTTT.

The chain recombines TRBV6-4 with TRBJ2-6; 7 bases fit TRBD1. Germline V CDR1 and CDR2: MRHNA, SNTAGT. This CDR3 has 16 amino acids. V lost 8 bases and J lost 4; bases outside the gene matches: 11. This CDR3 reads CASFHEGADGANVLTF. The CDR3 coding sequence is TGTGCCAGCTTTCACGAGGGGGCGGACGGGGCCAACGTCCTGACTTTC.

V is TRBV7-8 and J is TRBJ2-1; D gene unclear. The germline V gene has CDR1 SGHVS and CDR2 FQNEAQ. The CDR3 consists of 15 residues. V shed 4 bases and J shed 7 bases, with 17 bases lying between them. The CDR3 is CASSSIRDLGNEQFF. As DNA, the CDR3 is TGTGCCAGCAGCTCCATTCGCGACCTAGGTAATGAGCAGTTCTTC.

The chain joins TRBV28 to TRBJ2-5; D remains ambiguous. Germline assignment: CDR1 MDHEN and CDR2 SYDVKM. V was shortened by 1 base and J by 5 bases, with 5 bases between the two germline ends. The length of the CDR3 is 12 residues. The CDR3 here is CASSLYGETQYF. Written as DNA, the CDR3 is TGTGCCAGCAGTTTATACGGCGAGACCCAGTACTTC.